A selection of T cell receptor beta chains follows, all from one sample in a study of blood T cell repertoires in COVID-19. TCRdb's copy holds only in-frame clones and misses some; the assay was immunoSEQ multiplex PCR. The sample lists approximately 240,000 clones, 65% to 85% occurring once. The source material was peripheral blood. The receptors come from a human donor in a cohort sampled during active COVID-19. CDR3s include the opening cysteine and the closing phenylalanine or tryptophan. D genes are given only for firm matches. Clone sizes are given selectively: once, few, many, or a class where the clone is expanded.

v_gene	j_gene	abundance	d_gene	CDR3nt	CDR3aa
TRBV11-2	TRBJ2-7	-	-	TGTGCCAGCAGCCTGACAGTGATGTACGAGCAGTACTTC	CASSLTVMYEQYF
TRBV5-1	TRBJ2-1	-	TRBD2	TGCGCCAGCAGCTTGGTAGCGGGAGGGCCTACAAATGAGCAGTTCTTC	CASSLVAGGPTNEQFF
TRBV18	TRBJ1-5	-	TRBD1	TGTGCCAGCTCATCGGCGGGACAGGGGGCAAATCAGCCCCAGCATTTT	CASSSAGQGANQPQHF
TRBV5-1	TRBJ1-1	-	-	TGCGCCAGCAGCTTGGCGACAGGAGAGAACACTGAAGCTTTCTTT	CASSLATGENTEAFF
TRBV7-6	TRBJ2-7	once	TRBD1	TGTGCCAGCAGCTTGAGAGGGGACAGGGCCTACGAGCAGTACTTC	CASSLRGDRAYEQYF
TRBV6-4	TRBJ2-4	-	-	TGTGCCAGCAGTGACTCGTCCCAGGACAAAAACATTCAGTACTTC	CASSDSSQDKNIQYF
TRBV29-1	TRBJ1-2	-	TRBD1	TGCAGCGTGTACCAGGAGGGGGCGGGTGGCTACACCTTC	CSVYQEGAGGYTF
TRBV2	TRBJ2-5	-	TRBD1	TGTGCCAGCAGCGGGGGACAGGGTAGAGAGACCCAGTACTTC	CASSGGQGRETQYF
TRBV6-5	TRBJ2-5	-	-	TGTGCCAGCAGTTACACAGGAAGGGAGACCCAGTACTTC	CASSYTGRETQYF
TRBV10-3	TRBJ2-2	-	-	TGTGCCATCACCTCTGGGGGGTCAGGCGGGGAGCTGTTTTTT	CAITSGGSGGELFF
TRBV20-1	TRBJ2-7	-	-	TGCAGTAGCCGGAGGGCCGAGCAGTACTTC	CSSRRAEQYF
TRBV19	TRBJ1-5	-	TRBD1	TGTGCCAGTAGTCGGGACAGGAATCAGCCCCAGCATTTT	CASSRDRNQPQHF
TRBV4-1	TRBJ2-5	-	TRBD2	TGCGCCAGCAGCCAACCCCCGACTAGCGGGAGGACGGAGACCCAGTACTTC	CASSQPPTSGRTETQYF
TRBV7-3	TRBJ2-3	-	-	TGTGCCAGCAGCCCCGGCGGGCTTCAGACGCAGTATTTT	CASSPGGLQTQYF
TRBV11-2	TRBJ2-1	once	TRBD2	TGTGCCAGCAGCTTCCTCGGCGGGAGGAACTCCTACAATGAGCAGTTCTTC	CASSFLGGRNSYNEQFF
TRBV5-1	TRBJ1-4	-	-	TGCGCCAGCCGAGAGGTAACTAATGAAAAACTGTTTTTT	CASREVTNEKLFF
TRBV3-1/TRBV3-2	TRBJ2-6	-	-	TGTGCCAGCAGCACTAGCTCTGGGGCCAACGTCCTGACTTTC	CASSTSSGANVLTF
TRBV19	TRBJ1-6	-	TRBD1	TGTGCCAGTAGGACAGGGCCGGATCCGACTAATTCACCCCTCCACTTT	CASRTGPDPTNSPLHF
TRBV10-2	TRBJ1-2	-	-	TGCGCCAGCACCTCCCTGGACAACCTCTATGGCTACACCTTC	CASTSLDNLYGYTF
TRBV5-1	TRBJ2-2	-	-	TGCGCCAGCAGCTTCCGCGAGGTTGGCACCGGGGAGCTGTTTTTT	CASSFREVGTGELFF
TRBV30	TRBJ2-3	-	TRBD1	TGTGCCTGGAGTCCGGGACAGGGGAGAGATACGCAGTATTTT	CAWSPGQGRDTQYF
TRBV6-2/TRBV6-3	TRBJ1-1	once	-	TGTGCCAGCAGTTACTCGCCCAGGGTCGTTTCTGAAGCTTTCTTT	CASSYSPRVVSEAFF
TRBV6-6	TRBJ2-2	-	-	TGTGCCAGCGAGTCGGCGGGGACGAACACCGGGGAGCTGTTTTTT	CASESAGTNTGELFF
TRBV29-1	TRBJ1-2	-	TRBD1	TGCAGCGTTGCGGGGGACCCGGACAGGCGGAAGGGTGGCTACACCTTC	CSVAGDPDRRKGGYTF
TRBV15	TRBJ1-5	-	TRBD1	TGTGCCACCAGCAGAGATCAGGGGGACGGTCAGCCCCAGCATTTT	CATSRDQGDGQPQHF
TRBV15	TRBJ1-2	-	-	TGTGCCACCAGCAGAGATGCAGGCTGGGATGGCTACACCTTC	CATSRDAGWDGYTF
TRBV5-4	TRBJ2-1	-	TRBD2	TGTGCCAGCAGCTCGGGACTAGCGGGGGAAGGTGGTGAGCAGTTCTTC	CASSSGLAGEGGEQFF
TRBV18	TRBJ1-5	few	TRBD1	TGTGCCAGCTCACCCTACAGGGGGCGCAATGGCAATCAGCCCCAGCATTTT	CASSPYRGRNGNQPQHF
TRBV9	TRBJ1-2	few	-	TGTGCCAGCATCCTTGGGGCGGATGATAATGGCTACACCTTC	CASILGADDNGYTF
TRBV10-3	TRBJ1-4	-	TRBD1	TGTGCCATCAGTGGGGGTCGACAGGGAGAGGAAAAACTGTTTTTT	CAISGGRQGEEKLFF
TRBV12-3/TRBV12-4	TRBJ1-2	-	-	TGTGCCAGCAGTTTAAGAGCGGAGCGAGGCTACACCTTC	CASSLRAERGYTF
TRBV5-1	TRBJ2-7	-	TRBD2	TGCGCCAGCAGCCGCGGCGGGGGTTCAGTCTACGAGCAGTACTTC	CASSRGGGSVYEQYF
TRBV5-1	TRBJ1-4	-	TRBD1	TGCGCCAGCAGCTTAACCGGGACAGGGGGGGAAAAACTGTTTTTT	CASSLTGTGGEKLFF
TRBV7-2	TRBJ2-7	few	-	TGTGCCAGCAGCTTACCCCCCCTTTCCTACGAGCAGTACTTC	CASSLPPLSYEQYF
TRBV7-2	TRBJ1-6	once	-	TGTGCCAGCAGCCCCGTCGAGGGCAGGGGATCACCCCTCCACTTT	CASSPVEGRGSPLHF
TRBV18	TRBJ1-1	-	-	TGTGCCAGCTCACCCCAGGATATGAACACTGAAGCTTTCTTT	CASSPQDMNTEAFF
TRBV5-4	TRBJ2-1	-	-	TGTGCCAGCAGCCTCGGGGTAGCGGATTACAATGAGCAGTTCTTC	CASSLGVADYNEQFF
TRBV24-1	TRBJ2-1	-	-	TGTGCCACCAGTGATTATACTTCGCCCAGGGCCTACAATGAGCAGTTCTTC	CATSDYTSPRAYNEQFF
TRBV5-1	TRBJ2-1	-	TRBD1	TGCGCCAGCAGCCCGTCAGAAGGACGGGCAGGGGGCTCCTACAATGAGCAGTTCTTC	CASSPSEGRAGGSYNEQFF
TRBV6-4	TRBJ2-3	-	-	TGTGCCAGCAGTGAAATGGCCTCAACAGATACGCAGTATTTT	CASSEMASTDTQYF
TRBV19	TRBJ2-2	-	-	TGTGCCAGTAGTACGCAGACTAACACCGGGGAGCTGTTTTTT	CASSTQTNTGELFF
TRBV15	TRBJ2-3	-	-	TGTGCCACCAGCAGTATTAGTGGTAGCACAGATACGCAGTATTTT	CATSSISGSTDTQYF
TRBV5-4	TRBJ2-5	-	TRBD2	TGTGCCAGCAGCCCCCGGGCAGGGACTAAAGAGACCCAGTACTTC	CASSPRAGTKETQYF
TRBV20-1	TRBJ1-6	-	TRBD1	TGCATTGGGACAGAGGATTCACCCCTCCACTTT	CIGTEDSPLHF